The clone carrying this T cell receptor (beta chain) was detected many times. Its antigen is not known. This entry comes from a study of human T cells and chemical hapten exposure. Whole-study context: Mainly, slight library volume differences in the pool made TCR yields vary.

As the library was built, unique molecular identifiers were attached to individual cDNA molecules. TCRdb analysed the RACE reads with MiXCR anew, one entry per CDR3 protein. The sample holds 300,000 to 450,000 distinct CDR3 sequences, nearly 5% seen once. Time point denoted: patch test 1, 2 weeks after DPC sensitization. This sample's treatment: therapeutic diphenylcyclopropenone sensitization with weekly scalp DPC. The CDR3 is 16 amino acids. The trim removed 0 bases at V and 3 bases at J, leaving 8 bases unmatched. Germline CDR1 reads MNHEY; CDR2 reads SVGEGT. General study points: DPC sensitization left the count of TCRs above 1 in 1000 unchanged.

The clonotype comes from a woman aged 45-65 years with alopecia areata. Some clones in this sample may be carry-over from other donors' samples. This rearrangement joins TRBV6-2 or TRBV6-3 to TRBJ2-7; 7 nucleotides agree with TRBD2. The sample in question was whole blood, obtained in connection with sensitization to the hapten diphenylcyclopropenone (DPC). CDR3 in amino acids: CASSYSPSSGIYEQYF. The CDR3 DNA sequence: TGTGCCAGCAGTTACTCGCCGTCTAGCGGCATCTACGAGCAGTACTTC.